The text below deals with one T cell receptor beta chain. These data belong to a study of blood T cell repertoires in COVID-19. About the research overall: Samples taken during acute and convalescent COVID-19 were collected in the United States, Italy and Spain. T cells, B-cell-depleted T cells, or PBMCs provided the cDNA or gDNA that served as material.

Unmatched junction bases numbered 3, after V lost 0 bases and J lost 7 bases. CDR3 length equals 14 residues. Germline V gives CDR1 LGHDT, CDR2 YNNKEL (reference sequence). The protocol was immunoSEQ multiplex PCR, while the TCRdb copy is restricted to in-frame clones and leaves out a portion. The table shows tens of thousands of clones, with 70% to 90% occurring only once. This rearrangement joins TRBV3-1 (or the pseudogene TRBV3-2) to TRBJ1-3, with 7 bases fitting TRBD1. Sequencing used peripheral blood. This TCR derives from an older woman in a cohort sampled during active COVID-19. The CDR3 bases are TGTGCCAGCAGCCAAGAAACAGGGGAGAACACCATATATTTT. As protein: CASSQETGENTIYF.